This TCR beta chain came from a study of blood T cell repertoires in COVID-19. At the level of the study: Samples of COVID-19 (acute and convalescent) were obtained from the United States, Italy and Spain. Sources were T cells, B-cell-depleted T cells, or PBMCs; the material itself was cDNA or gDNA.

The V gene's germline CDR1 is SGHNT and CDR2 YENEEA. J gave up 4 bases and V 3 bases, and 4 bases lay outside the gene matches. This CDR3 has 16 amino acids. Assay used: immunoSEQ multiplex PCR; TCRdb lists only in-frame clones, some missing. This table holds roughly 200,000 clones, roughly 90% found once. Sequenced material: PBMCs or T cells enriched from blood (not recorded which). The source of this sequence is a woman aged 25 to 39 who had recovered from COVID-19. V and J are TRBV11-3 and TRBJ2-2, with TRBD2 matching over 11 bases. The CDR3 reads CASSFLAGGSTGELFF. Here the CDR3 DNA reads TGTGCCAGCAGCTTCCTAGCGGGGGGTAGCACCGGGGAGCTGTTTTTT.